Listed below are T cell receptor beta chains from one sample, sequenced in a study of cytomegalovirus exposure and HLA in healthy donors. Only in-frame clones appear in the TCRdb table, and some are missing; sequencing was by immunoSEQ multiplex PCR. The sample consists of roughly 140,000 clones, about 80% of them appearing once. The sample taken for sequencing was PBMCs. These receptors all stem from a male donor in good health and CMV-seronegative. Both conserved end residues are trimmed from each CDR3. Fields, in order: V gene, CDR3 protein.

>TRBV11-2
ASSLAGNYNEQF
>TRBV6-5
ASRDLLSSYNEQF
>TRBV9
ASSVGGAETQY
>TRBV6-1
ASSDQYNEQF
>TRBV7-9
ASSSPLLAGGGDTQY
>TRBV27
ASSLSGQGGGYT
>TRBV7-2
ASSLVTGTPSTEAF
>TRBV30
AWGDRVDYGYT
>TRBV19
ASSQGTSGGGTGELF
>TRBV5-1
ASSLMRQDRYEQY
>TRBV7-9
ASSPAGTGYNQPQH
>TRBV5-8
ASSLRTGYTYEQY
>TRBV7-6
ASSGWDRPNTGELF
>TRBV21-1
ASSKDGADSYEQY
>TRBV7-9
SSSQYGTDYGYT
>TRBV30
AWTLKGFNSPLH
>TRBV5-1
ASRPGSGRDTDTQY
>TRBV29-1
SVRDSSNEKLF
>TRBV7-2
ASSNRGYEAF
>TRBV7-9
ASSRTGGTEAF
>TRBV5-6
ASSLAGSGGEKLF
>TRBV9
ASSAFQETQY
>TRBV25-1
ASSDYRQGMNTEAF
>TRBV7-3
ASSLIQGDGYT
>TRBV10-2
ASALAGSTDTQY
>TRBV13
ASSPGTGKLNTEAF
>TRBV11-2
ASATGPIYEQY
>TRBV6-6
ASRLRTALGELF
>TRBV27
ASSPRRGLANYGYT
>TRBV7-9
ASSQTGGIGGANVLT
>TRBV5-1
ASSAGTSTDTQY
>TRBV12-5
ASGLALRAAGYT
>TRBV11-2
ASSWTGGAGSYEQY
>TRBV18
ASSTTPGQGPEKLF
>TRBV11-3
ASRGGLDYNSPLH
>TRBV10-3
AISAAPTGTDTQY
>TRBV19
ASSTRTTGSSYEQY
>TRBV11-3
ASSSGGEQY
>TRBV5-4
ASSSLISGRSGNEQF
>TRBV7-9
ASSLMQGEWGDTEAF
>TRBV5-1
ASSLWEGGYT